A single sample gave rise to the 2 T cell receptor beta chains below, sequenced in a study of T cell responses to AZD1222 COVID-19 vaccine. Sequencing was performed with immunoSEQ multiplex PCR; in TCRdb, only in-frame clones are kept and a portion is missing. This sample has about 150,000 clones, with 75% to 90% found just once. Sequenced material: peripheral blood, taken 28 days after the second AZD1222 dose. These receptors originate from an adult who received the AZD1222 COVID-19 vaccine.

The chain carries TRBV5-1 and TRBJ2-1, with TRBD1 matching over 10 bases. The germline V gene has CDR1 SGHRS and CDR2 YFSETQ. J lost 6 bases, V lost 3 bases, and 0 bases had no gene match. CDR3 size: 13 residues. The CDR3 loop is CASSWTGGNEQFF. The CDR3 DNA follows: TGCGCCAGCAGCTGGACAGGGGGCAATGAGCAGTTCTTC.

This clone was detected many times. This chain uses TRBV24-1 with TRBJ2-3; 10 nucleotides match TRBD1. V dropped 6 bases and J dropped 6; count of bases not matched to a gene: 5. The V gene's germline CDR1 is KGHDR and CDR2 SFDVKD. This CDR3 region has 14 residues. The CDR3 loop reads CATSKQDRGDTQYF. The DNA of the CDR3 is TGTGCCACCAGTAAACAGGACAGGGGGGATACGCAGTATTTT.